This TCR beta chain appears in the sequencing data of a study of vaccination and CD4 T cells after COVID-19 (dated by TCRdb to 2021 to 2024). For the wider study: Convalescent patients had a positive SARS-CoV-2 result on nasal swab PCR, and of these patients, fewer than ten had mild disease and one had severe disease. In the convalescent cohort there were six males and four females, among whom were two Hispanic individuals, seven Caucasians, two Asians and one multiracial person. Participants received two doses of either the Pfizer-BioNTech BNT162b2 vaccine (n=8) or the Moderna mRNA-1273 vaccine (n=2). Post-COVID blood samples from convalescent patients were collected a median of 101 days after diagnosis, with a range of about 35 to 161 days. Post-vaccine blood samples were taken a median of roughly 72 days after the second vaccine dose, with a range of about 12 to 250 days. For stimulating the cultures, overlapping spike peptide pools were used, derived from SARS-CoV-2 as well as from the common cold coronaviruses HCoV-NL63, HCoV-OC43 and HCoV-229E. In control cultures, a CEFX viral epitope pool was used as positive control, an HIV-1 Nef peptide pool was used as negative control, or no peptide was added. The spike-specific CD4+ TCR repertoire was compared before and after mRNA vaccination in over 9 COVID-19 convalescent patients and a few infection-naive healthy vaccine recipients.

Taken from the germline V gene, the CDR1 and CDR2 loops are MGHDK and SYGVNS. From cysteine to phenylalanine, the CDR3 is 15 amino acids long. Of all the DNA, just the CDR3 is kept, 45 bases in frame from base 1. Ends trimmed: V by 2 bases, J by 5 bases; bases unmatched to a gene: 6. Here is what the overall study found, with its caveats: Only a relatively small number of convalescent patients were included in the study, and early timepoints following natural infection were not analyzed. In convalescent patients, a median roughly 85% of post-vaccine SARS-CoV-2-reactive clones were detected only after vaccination, and vaccine-specific priming was suggested by this finding. The median count of SARS-CoV-2-reactive clonotypes went up from approximately 22 after infection to 30 to 40 after vaccination, although the change was not significant. In convalescent patients, nearly all vaccine-specific clones (304 of 307) were found to be mono-reactive for SARS-CoV-2 spike rather than cross-reactive with common cold coronaviruses.

In regard to this clonotype: Its antigen is currently not known. Base qualities are not provided; no much larger clone lies one nucleotide away.

The treatment or condition label for this specimen denotes: roughly ten-day PBMC culture with coronavirus spike peptide pools or control peptides (ViraFEST assay). The ViraFEST assay, used in the study, expanded antigen-specific T cells with peptide pools and then identified the expanded clonotypes through TCR sequencing. Positive SARS-CoV-2 PCR tests in the convalescent patients dated from March to December 2020, before Alpha, Beta and Delta variants emerged in the United States. Each well held millions of PBMCs cultured with roughly 10 ug/ml peptide pools in IMDM containing approximately 5% human AB serum and around 9 IU/ml IL-2. Half of the culture medium was replaced with fresh IL-2-containing medium on days 3 and 7. Once the cells had been in culture for over nine days, the EasySep CD4+ T cell isolation kit was used to isolate CD4+ T cells by negative selection. Ficoll-Paque Plus gradient centrifugation was used to isolate PBMCs from whole blood, and the isolated PBMCs were then either used fresh or cryopreserved at -140C. Each culture condition was generally run in triplicate wells.

The library was made by PCR. DNA from cultured CD4+ T cells was subjected to TCR sequencing with the Oncomine TCR Beta short-read assay at the Johns Hopkins FTIC core. Genomic DNA was extracted from the cultured CD4+ T cells with the QIAamp micro DNA kit. Oncomine TCR Beta libraries from cultured CD4+ T cells were pooled using unique dual indexes and sequenced on an Illumina iSeq 100. As for the authors' bioinformatics: Non-productive sequences were filtered out, and CDR3s that did not start with C, did not end with F or W, or were shorter than 7 amino acids were discarded. Antigen-specific clonotypes were identified with the MANAFEST web application by comparing peptide-stimulated wells with reference and other culture wells. An FDR below 0.05, an odds ratio above 5, and a productive frequency above 0.1% in at least two of three replicate wells were required for clones to be considered positive. Cross-reactive clonotypes were defined as significantly expanded in both SARS-CoV-2 spike wells and at least one common cold coronavirus spike condition. Using R version 3.6.1, CDR3 homology was evaluated through Levenshtein distances (stringdist) along with unrooted phylogenetic trees (ape). Using fastp trimming at Q25 and MiXCR clonotype assembly, TCRdb reanalyzed the public sequencing data and kept in-frame beta chains. Every entry covers one CDR3 protein and lists the most common genes and DNA from its rows. The V and J calls reflect TCRdb's pipeline rather than the authors' work. The sample table contains 8,000 to 9,500 distinct CDR3 sequences; only one count was recorded for under 30% of them. The top ten constitute roughly a fifth of the sample.

The TCR originated in a human donor with COVID-19. Sequencing used cultured CD4+ T cells from blood. The sequence links TRBV25-1 to TRBJ1-2, and 9 bases in between align with TRBD1. The DNA sequence is TGTGCCAGCAGTGAACCCGGACAGGGGTTTTATGGCTACACCTTC. This encodes CASSEPGQGFYGYTF.